Listed below are T cell receptor beta chains from one sample, sequenced in a study of human CD8 memory T cell subsets. TCRdb re-called the 5' RACE reads and gives one entry per CDR3 protein, without DNA. The table for this sample gives some 6,700 distinct CDR3 sequences. Specimen: CD8+ T cells from PBMCs. The receptor source for this set is a human donor in good health. CDR3s include the opening cysteine and the closing phenylalanine or tryptophan. Some rows have no size entry. The others give once, few or many, or a class for an expanded clone.

J gene: TRBJ2-7
CDR3 length: 16
clone size: medium-sized
V gene: TRBV5-1
CDR3 protein: CASSLALAGGSYEQYF

J gene: TRBJ1-1
CDR3 length: 12
clone size: NA
V gene: TRBV4-1
CDR3 protein: CASSQDKRKAFF

J gene: TRBJ1-5
CDR3 length: 14
clone size: medium-sized
V gene: TRBV6-2/TRBV6-3
CDR3 protein: CASSSSGSNQPQHF

J gene: TRBJ2-1
CDR3 length: 15
clone size: NA
V gene: TRBV28
CDR3 protein: CASTPSRARRYEQFF

J gene: TRBJ2-5
CDR3 length: 17
clone size: medium-sized
V gene: TRBV28
CDR3 protein: CASSLFPGQGAVETQYF

J gene: TRBJ1-5
CDR3 length: 15
clone size: medium-sized
V gene: TRBV12-3/TRBV12-4
CDR3 protein: CASSITQGGSSPQHF

J gene: TRBJ2-1
CDR3 length: 16
clone size: NA
V gene: TRBV4-1
CDR3 protein: CASSQDGRNSYNEQFF

J gene: TRBJ2-7
CDR3 length: 15
clone size: NA
V gene: TRBV10-3
CDR3 protein: CAITEGGYRDYEQYF

J gene: TRBJ2-3
CDR3 length: 14
clone size: NA
V gene: TRBV7-8
CDR3 protein: CASSLAQGADTQYF

J gene: TRBJ2-3
CDR3 length: 13
clone size: NA
V gene: TRBV2
CDR3 protein: CASSGAAQDTQYF

J gene: TRBJ2-7
CDR3 length: 14
clone size: NA
V gene: TRBV7-9
CDR3 protein: CASSPPGQGYEQYF

J gene: TRBJ1-2
CDR3 length: 16
clone size: NA
V gene: TRBV7-9
CDR3 protein: CASSPVLGQVSYGYTF

J gene: TRBJ2-1
CDR3 length: 16
clone size: NA
V gene: TRBV6-5
CDR3 protein: CASSYSGAGDYNEQFF

J gene: TRBJ2-2
CDR3 length: 16
clone size: NA
V gene: TRBV10-3
CDR3 protein: CAIRGLTDPTAGELFF

J gene: TRBJ2-1
CDR3 length: 12
clone size: NA
V gene: TRBV5-1
CDR3 protein: CASSLEGNEQFF

J gene: TRBJ2-7
CDR3 length: 15
clone size: medium-sized
V gene: TRBV5-6
CDR3 protein: CASSLGPTGSYEQYF

J gene: TRBJ2-1
CDR3 length: 14
clone size: NA
V gene: TRBV29-1
CDR3 protein: CSVWGDTTKNEQFF

J gene: TRBJ2-1
CDR3 length: 16
clone size: medium-sized
V gene: TRBV6-2/TRBV6-3
CDR3 protein: CASSAWTSGKVNEQFF

J gene: TRBJ2-3
CDR3 length: 15
clone size: medium-sized
V gene: TRBV11-2
CDR3 protein: CASSQGIQTTDTQYF

J gene: TRBJ1-1
CDR3 length: 18
clone size: NA
V gene: TRBV30
CDR3 protein: CAWSGLWEQGALGTEAFF

J gene: TRBJ2-2
CDR3 length: 14
clone size: medium-sized
V gene: TRBV28
CDR3 protein: CASMREGYTGELFF

J gene: TRBJ2-5
CDR3 length: 13
clone size: NA
V gene: TRBV29-1
CDR3 protein: CSAEPGQEETQYF

J gene: TRBJ2-7
CDR3 length: 13
clone size: NA
V gene: TRBV7-9
CDR3 protein: CASSLTSGNEQYF

J gene: TRBJ2-5
CDR3 length: 13
clone size: NA
V gene: TRBV27
CDR3 protein: CASRPPLGETQYF

J gene: TRBJ2-1
CDR3 length: 15
clone size: NA
V gene: TRBV19
CDR3 protein: CASSMWLAGNNEQFF

J gene: TRBJ2-7
CDR3 length: 14
clone size: NA
V gene: TRBV29-1
CDR3 protein: CSVVGGLGGYEQYF

J gene: TRBJ1-6
CDR3 length: 13
clone size: NA
V gene: TRBV5-1
CDR3 protein: CASGTGERSPLHF

J gene: TRBJ2-7
CDR3 length: 12
clone size: NA
V gene: TRBV5-6
CDR3 protein: CASSLGPGGQYF

J gene: TRBJ2-7
CDR3 length: 13
clone size: NA
V gene: TRBV30
CDR3 protein: CAWRQTGSYEQYF